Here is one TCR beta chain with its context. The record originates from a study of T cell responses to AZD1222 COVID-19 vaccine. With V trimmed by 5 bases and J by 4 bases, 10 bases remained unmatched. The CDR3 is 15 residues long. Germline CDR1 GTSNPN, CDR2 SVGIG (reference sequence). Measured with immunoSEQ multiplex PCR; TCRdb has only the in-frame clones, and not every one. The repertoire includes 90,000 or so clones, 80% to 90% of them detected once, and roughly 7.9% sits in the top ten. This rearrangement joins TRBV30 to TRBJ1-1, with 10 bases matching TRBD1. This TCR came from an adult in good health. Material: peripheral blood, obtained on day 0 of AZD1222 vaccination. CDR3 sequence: CAWCRDRGPSTEAFF. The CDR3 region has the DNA TGTGCCTGGTGCCGTGACAGGGGGCCGAGCACTGAAGCTTTCTTT.